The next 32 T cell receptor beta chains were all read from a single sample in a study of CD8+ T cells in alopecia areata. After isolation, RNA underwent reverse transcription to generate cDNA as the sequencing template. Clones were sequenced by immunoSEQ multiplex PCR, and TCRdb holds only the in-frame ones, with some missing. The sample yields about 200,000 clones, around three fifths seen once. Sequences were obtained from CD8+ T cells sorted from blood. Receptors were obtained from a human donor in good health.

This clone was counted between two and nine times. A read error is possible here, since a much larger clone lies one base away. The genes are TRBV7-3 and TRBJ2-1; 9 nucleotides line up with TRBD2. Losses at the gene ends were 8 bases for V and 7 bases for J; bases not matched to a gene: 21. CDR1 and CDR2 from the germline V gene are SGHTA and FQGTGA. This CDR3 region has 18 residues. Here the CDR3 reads CASGKRASGGPTGNEQFF. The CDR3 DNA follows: TGTGCCAGCGGCAAGCGGGCGAGCGGGGGGCCTACGGGAAATGAGCAGTTCTTC.

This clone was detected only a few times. CDR3 protein: CASRPPGLTAMTGELFF. The CDR3, as DNA: TGTGCCAGCAGGCCCCCGGGGCTAACTGCCATGACCGGGGAGCTGTTTTTT. This chain connects TRBV27 to TRBJ2-2; either TRBD1 or TRBD2 may supply D (5 bases each). The CDR3 is 17 amino acids. Trimming took off 6 bases at V and 5 bases at J, with 22 bases between the two ends. The V gene's germline CDR1 is MNHEY and CDR2 SMNVEV (reference sequence).

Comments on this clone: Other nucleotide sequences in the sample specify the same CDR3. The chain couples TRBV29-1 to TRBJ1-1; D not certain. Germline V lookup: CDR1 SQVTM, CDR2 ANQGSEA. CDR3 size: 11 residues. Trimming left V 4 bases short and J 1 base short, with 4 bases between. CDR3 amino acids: CSVGANTEAFF. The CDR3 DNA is TGCAGCGTTGGGGCGAACACTGAAGCTTTCTTT. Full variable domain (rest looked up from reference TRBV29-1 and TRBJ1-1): SAVISQKPSRDICQRGTSLTIQCQVDSQVTMMFWYRQQPGQSLTLIATANQGSEATYESGFVIDKFPISRPNLTFSTLTVSNMSPEDSSIYLCSVGANTEAFFGQGTRLTVV.

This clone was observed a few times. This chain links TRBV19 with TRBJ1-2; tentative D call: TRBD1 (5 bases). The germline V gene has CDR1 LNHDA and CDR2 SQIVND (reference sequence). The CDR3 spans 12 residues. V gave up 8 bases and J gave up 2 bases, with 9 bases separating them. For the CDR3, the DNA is TGTGCCAGTGTACAGGAAAACTATGGCTACACCTTC. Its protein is CASVQENYGYTF.

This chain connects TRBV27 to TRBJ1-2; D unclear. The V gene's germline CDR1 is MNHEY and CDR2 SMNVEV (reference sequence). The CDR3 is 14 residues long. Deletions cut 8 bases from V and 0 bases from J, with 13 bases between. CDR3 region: CASSPRRSNYGYTF. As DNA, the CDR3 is TGTGCCAGCTCCCCGAGGAGATCTAACTATGGCTACACCTTC.

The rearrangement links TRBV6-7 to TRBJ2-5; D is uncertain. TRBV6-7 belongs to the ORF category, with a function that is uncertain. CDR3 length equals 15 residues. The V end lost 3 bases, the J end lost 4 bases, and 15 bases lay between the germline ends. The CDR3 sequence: CASSYKRPYAETQYF. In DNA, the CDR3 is TGTGCCAGCAGTTATAAGCGACCCTACGCAGAGACCCAGTACTTC.

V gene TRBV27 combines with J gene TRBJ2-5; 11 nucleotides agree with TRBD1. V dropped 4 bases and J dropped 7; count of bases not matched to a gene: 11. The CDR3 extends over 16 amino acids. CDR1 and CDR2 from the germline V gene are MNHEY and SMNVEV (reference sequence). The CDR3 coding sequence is TGTGCCAGCAGTTGGGGGACAGGGGGTACGTCGTGGACCCAGTACTTC. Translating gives CASSWGTGGTSWTQYF.

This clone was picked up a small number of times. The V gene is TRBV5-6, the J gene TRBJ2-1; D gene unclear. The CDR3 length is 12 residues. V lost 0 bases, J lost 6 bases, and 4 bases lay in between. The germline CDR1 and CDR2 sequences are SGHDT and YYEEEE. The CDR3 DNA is TGTGCCAGCAGCTTGGCCGTCAATGAGCAGTTCTTC. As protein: CASSLAVNEQFF.

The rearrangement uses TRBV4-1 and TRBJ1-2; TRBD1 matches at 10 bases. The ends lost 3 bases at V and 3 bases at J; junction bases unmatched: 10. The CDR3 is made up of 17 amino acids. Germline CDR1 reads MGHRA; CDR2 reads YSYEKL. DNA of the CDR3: TGCGCCAGCAGCCAGGTACCGGGACAGGGGCTTCACTATGGCTACACCTTC. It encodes CASSQVPGQGLHYGYTF.

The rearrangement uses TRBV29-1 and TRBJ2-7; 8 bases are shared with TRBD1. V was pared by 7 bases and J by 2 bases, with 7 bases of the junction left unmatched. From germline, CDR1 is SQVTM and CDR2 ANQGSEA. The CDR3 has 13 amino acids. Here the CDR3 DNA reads TGCAGCGCCAAGACAGGGGTGACCTACGAGCAGTACTTC. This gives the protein CSAKTGVTYEQYF.

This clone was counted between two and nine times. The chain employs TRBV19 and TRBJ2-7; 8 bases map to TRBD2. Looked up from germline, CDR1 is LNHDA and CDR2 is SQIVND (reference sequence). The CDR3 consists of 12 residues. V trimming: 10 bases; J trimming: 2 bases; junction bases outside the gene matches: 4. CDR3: CATRGGPYEQYF. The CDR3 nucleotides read TGTGCCACCCGGGGGGGCCCCTACGAGCAGTACTTC.

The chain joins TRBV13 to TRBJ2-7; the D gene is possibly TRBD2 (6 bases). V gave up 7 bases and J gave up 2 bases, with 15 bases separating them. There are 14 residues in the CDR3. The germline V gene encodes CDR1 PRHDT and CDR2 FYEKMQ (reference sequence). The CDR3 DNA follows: TGTGCCAGCACCCCCGGCGGAGGGCCCTACGAGCAGTACTTC. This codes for CASTPGGGPYEQYF.

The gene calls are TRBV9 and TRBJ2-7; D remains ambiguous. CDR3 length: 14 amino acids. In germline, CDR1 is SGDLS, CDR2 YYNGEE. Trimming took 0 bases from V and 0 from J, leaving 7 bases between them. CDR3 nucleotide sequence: TGTGCCAGCAGCGTAGGGTCTGACTCCTACGAGCAGTACTTC. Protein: CASSVGSDSYEQYF. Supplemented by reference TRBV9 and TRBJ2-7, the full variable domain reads DSGVTQTPKHLITATGQRVTLRCSPRSGDLSVYWYQQSLDQGLQFLIQYYNGEERAKGNILERFSAQQFPDLHSELNLSSLELGDSALYFCASSVGSDSYEQYFGPGTRLTVT.

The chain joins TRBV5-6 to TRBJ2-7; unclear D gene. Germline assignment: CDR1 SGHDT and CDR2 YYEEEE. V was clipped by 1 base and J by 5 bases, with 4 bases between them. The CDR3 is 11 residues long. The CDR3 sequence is CASSLTDEQYF. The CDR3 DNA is TGTGCCAGCAGCTTGACCGACGAGCAGTACTTC. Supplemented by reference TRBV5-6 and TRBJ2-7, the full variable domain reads DAGVTQSPTHLIKTRGQQVTLRCSPKSGHDTVSWYQQALGQGPQFIFQYYEEEERQRGNFPDRFSGHQFPNYSSELNVNALLLGDSALYLCASSLTDEQYFGPGTRLTVT.

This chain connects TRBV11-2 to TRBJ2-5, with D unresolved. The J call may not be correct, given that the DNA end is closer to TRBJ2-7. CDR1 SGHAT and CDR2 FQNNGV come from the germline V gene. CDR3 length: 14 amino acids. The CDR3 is CASSLSSRLYEQYF. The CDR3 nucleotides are TGTGCCAGCAGCTTATCCTCTCGGTTGTACGAGCAGTACTTC.

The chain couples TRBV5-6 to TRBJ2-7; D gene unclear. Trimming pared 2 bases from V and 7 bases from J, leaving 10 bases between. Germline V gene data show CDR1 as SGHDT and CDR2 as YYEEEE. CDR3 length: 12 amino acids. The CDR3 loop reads CASSFGQREQYF. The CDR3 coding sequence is TGTGCCAGCAGCTTCGGTCAACGTGAGCAGTACTTC.

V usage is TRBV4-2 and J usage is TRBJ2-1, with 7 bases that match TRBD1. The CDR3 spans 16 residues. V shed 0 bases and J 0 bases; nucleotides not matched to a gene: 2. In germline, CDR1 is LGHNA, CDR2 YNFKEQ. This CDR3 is CASSQEDRSSYNEQFF. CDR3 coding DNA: TGTGCCAGCAGCCAAGAGGACAGGAGCTCCTACAATGAGCAGTTCTTC.

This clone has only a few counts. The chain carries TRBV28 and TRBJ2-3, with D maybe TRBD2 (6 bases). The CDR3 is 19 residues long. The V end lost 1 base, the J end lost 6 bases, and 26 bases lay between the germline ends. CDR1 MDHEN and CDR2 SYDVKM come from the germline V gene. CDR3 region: CASSLYPREAGLAMDTQYF. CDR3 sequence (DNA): TGTGCCAGCAGTTTATACCCTCGGGAAGCGGGCCTGGCAATGGATACGCAGTATTTT.

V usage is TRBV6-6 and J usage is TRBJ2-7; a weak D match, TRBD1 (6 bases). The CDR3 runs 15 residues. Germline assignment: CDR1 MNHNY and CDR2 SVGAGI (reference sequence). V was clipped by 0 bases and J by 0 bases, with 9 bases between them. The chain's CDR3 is CASSYSTGGSYEQYF. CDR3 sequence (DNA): TGTGCCAGCAGTTACTCGACAGGAGGCTCCTACGAGCAGTACTTC.

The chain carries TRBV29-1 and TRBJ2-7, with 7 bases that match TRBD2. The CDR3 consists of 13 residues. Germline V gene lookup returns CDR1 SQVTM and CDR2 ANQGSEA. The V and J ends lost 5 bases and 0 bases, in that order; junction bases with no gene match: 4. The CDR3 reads CSVLAESSYEQYF. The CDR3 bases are TGCAGCGTTCTAGCGGAAAGCTCCTACGAGCAGTACTTC.

CDR3: CAWDRDRAYNEQFF. The CDR3 DNA reads as TGTGCCTGGGATCGGGACAGGGCCTACAATGAGCAGTTCTTC. The rearrangement links TRBV30 to TRBJ2-1; 9 bases match TRBD1. CDR1 and CDR2 from the germline V gene are GTSNPN and SVGIG (reference sequence). The CDR3 covers 14 residues. The ends lost 5 bases at V and 2 bases at J; junction bases unmatched: 4.

CDR3 nucleotides: TGTGCCAGCAGTTTCTTGGGAGATGGGGGGGAGCTGTTTTTT. Translation: CASSFLGDGGELFF. V usage is TRBV27 and J usage is TRBJ2-2, with D possibly being TRBD2 (5 bases). CDR1 is MNHEY and CDR2 is SMNVEV in the germline V gene (reference sequence). Deletions cut 3 bases from V and 8 bases from J, with 13 bases between. This CDR3 is built from 14 residues.

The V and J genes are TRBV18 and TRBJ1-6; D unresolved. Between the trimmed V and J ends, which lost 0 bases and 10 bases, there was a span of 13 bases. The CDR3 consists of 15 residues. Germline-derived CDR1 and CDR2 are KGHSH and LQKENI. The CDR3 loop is CASSPPSPAGSPLHF. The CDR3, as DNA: TGTGCCAGCTCACCACCGTCCCCTGCGGGCTCACCCCTCCACTTT.

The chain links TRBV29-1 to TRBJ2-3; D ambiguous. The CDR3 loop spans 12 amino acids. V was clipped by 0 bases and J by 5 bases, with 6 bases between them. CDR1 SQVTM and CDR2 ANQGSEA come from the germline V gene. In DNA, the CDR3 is TGCAGCGTTGAAGAGTCGGGAGATACGCAGTATTTT. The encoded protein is CSVEESGDTQYF.

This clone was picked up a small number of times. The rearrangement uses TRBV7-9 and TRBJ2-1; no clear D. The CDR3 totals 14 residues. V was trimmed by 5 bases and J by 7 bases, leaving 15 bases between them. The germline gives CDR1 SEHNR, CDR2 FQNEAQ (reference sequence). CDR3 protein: CASSPTRSWNEQFF. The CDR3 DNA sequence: TGTGCCAGCAGCCCAACGAGATCTTGGAATGAGCAGTTCTTC.

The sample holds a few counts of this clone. CDR3 DNA: TGCGCCAGCAGCTTGGATCCCGGGAGCAACGAGCAGTACTTC. This sequence encodes CASSLDPGSNEQYF. The chain carries TRBV5-1 and TRBJ2-7; possibly TRBD2 for D (6 bases). The CDR3 loop spans 14 amino acids. The germline V gene encodes CDR1 SGHRS and CDR2 YFSETQ. V was pared by 0 bases and J by 5 bases, with 12 bases between.

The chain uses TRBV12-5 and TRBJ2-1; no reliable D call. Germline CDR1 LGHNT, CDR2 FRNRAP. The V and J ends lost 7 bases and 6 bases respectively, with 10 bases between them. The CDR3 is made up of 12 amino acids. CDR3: CASALGLNEQFF. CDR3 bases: TGTGCTAGTGCCCTAGGGCTCAATGAGCAGTTCTTC.

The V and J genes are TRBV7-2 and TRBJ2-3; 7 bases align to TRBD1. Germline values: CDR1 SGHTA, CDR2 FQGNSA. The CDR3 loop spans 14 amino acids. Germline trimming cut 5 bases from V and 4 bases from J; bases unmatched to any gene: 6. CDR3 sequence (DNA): TGTGCCAGCAGCCTAGGACAGGTTCCAGATACGCAGTATTTT. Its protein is CASSLGQVPDTQYF.

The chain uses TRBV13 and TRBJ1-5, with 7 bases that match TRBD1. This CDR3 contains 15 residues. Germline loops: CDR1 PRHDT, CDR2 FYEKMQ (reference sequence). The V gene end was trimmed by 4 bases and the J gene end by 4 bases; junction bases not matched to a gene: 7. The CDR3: CASSSGPGGNQPQHF. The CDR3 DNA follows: TGTGCCAGCAGCTCGGGGCCAGGGGGAAATCAGCCCCAGCATTTT.

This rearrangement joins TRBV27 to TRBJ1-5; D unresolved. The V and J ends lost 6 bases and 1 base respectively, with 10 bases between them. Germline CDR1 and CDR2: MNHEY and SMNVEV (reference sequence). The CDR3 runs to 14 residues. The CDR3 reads CASRPGVSNQPQHF. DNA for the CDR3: TGTGCCAGCAGGCCTGGGGTCAGCAATCAGCCCCAGCATTTT.

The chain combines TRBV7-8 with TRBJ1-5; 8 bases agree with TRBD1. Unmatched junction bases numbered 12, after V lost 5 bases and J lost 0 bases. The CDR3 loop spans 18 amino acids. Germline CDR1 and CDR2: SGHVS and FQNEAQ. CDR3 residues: CASSQTAGTGYSNQPQHF. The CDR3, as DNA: TGTGCCAGCAGCCAAACTGCCGGGACAGGCTATAGCAATCAGCCCCAGCATTTT. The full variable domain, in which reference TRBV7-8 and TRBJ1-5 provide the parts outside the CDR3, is GAGVSQSPRYKVAKRGQDVALRCDPISGHVSLFWYQQALGQGPEFLTYFQNEAQLDKSGLPSDRFFAERPEGSVSTLKIQRTQQEDSAVYLCASSQTAGTGYSNQPQHFGDGTRLSIL.

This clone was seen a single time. CDR3 nucleotide sequence: TGTGCCAGCAGCTTCGGAACAGGGGCCTACGAGCAGTACTTC. Protein sequence: CASSFGTGAYEQYF. The rearrangement joins TRBV5-6 to TRBJ2-7; TRBD1 matches 7 bases. CDR3 length: 14 residues. Per germline, CDR1 SGHDT and CDR2 YYEEEE. Trimming removed 2 bases from V and 2 bases from J; junction bases left unmatched: 4.